These 26 T cell receptor beta chains share one sample of origin, sequenced in a study of blood T cell repertoires in COVID-19. Clones were sequenced by immunoSEQ multiplex PCR, and TCRdb holds only the in-frame ones, with some missing. The sample lists over 200,000 clones, roughly 87% occurring once. Sequencing was carried out using peripheral blood. The receptors stem from a man aged 35 to 55 with active or convalescent COVID-19.

The chain employs TRBV28 and TRBJ2-6; D gene uncertain. The germline V gene encodes CDR1 MDHEN and CDR2 SYDVKM. The V and J ends lost 5 bases and 4 bases respectively, with 12 bases between them. The CDR3 length is 15 residues. The CDR3 DNA reads TGTGCCAGCAGTCTCTACAGTGCCGGGGCCAACGTCCTGACTTTC. Its translation: CASSLYSAGANVLTF.

The chain combines TRBV19 with TRBJ1-1; 9 bases agree with TRBD1. Trimming at V came to 5 bases and at J to 4 bases, leaving 11 bases not matched to a gene. This CDR3 is built from 16 residues. CDR1 and CDR2 from the germline V gene are LNHDA and SQIVND (reference sequence). The CDR3 region is CASSPYGTGRVTEAFF. The DNA for the CDR3 is TGTGCCAGTAGTCCATACGGGACAGGGCGGGTCACTGAAGCTTTCTTT.

The rearrangement joins TRBV3-1 (or the pseudogene TRBV3-2) to TRBJ2-1; 8 nucleotides match TRBD2. J was trimmed by 6 bases and V by 3 bases; bases with no gene match: 7. This CDR3 spans 15 amino acids. Germline lookup yields CDR1 LGHDT and CDR2 YNNKEL (reference sequence). CDR3 bases: TGTGCCAGCAGCCAGAGGACCGGGGGGGTCAATGAGCAGTTCTTC. Amino acids: CASSQRTGGVNEQFF.

The chain has TRBV27 and TRBJ1-2, with a possible D match to TRBD1 (6 bases). The CDR3 consists of 15 residues. Germline assignment: CDR1 MNHEY and CDR2 SMNVEV (reference sequence). The ends were cut back, 4 bases at V and 0 bases at J, with 12 bases in the middle. The CDR3 DNA reads TGTGCCAGCAGTTCACGACAGGCTTCTAACTATGGCTACACCTTC. Translating gives CASSSRQASNYGYTF.

This clone was seen just once. The chain couples TRBV29-1 to TRBJ2-5, with TRBD2 matching over 10 bases. From germline, CDR1 is SQVTM and CDR2 ANQGSEA. This CDR3 contains 18 residues. Trimming took 1 base from V and 5 from J; bases not matched to a gene: 16. The CDR3 is CSVEAVFGLAGAGETQYF. The CDR3 nucleotides are TGCAGCGTTGAAGCGGTTTTCGGTCTAGCGGGAGCTGGGGAGACCCAGTACTTC.

The chain has TRBV13 and TRBJ2-3; 7 bases line up with TRBD2. CDR3 size: 14 residues. V dropped 5 bases and J dropped 3; count of bases not matched to a gene: 5. Germline CDR1 is PRHDT and CDR2 is FYEKMQ (reference sequence). The DNA of the CDR3 is TGTGCCAGCAGCACTAGCGCAAGAACAGATACGCAGTATTTT. It encodes CASSTSARTDTQYF. Combining the CDR3 with reference TRBV13 and TRBJ2-3 gives the whole variable domain AAGVIQSPRHLIKEKRETATLKCYPIPRHDTVYWYQQGPGQDPQFLISFYEKMQSDKGSIPDRFSAQQFSDYHSELNMSSLELGDSALYFCASSTSARTDTQYFGPGTRLTVL.

The table lists this clone with a count of one. The CDR3 region is CASRADGYEQYF. DNA of the CDR3: TGTGCCAGCCGAGCGGACGGCTACGAGCAGTACTTC. The chain links TRBV2 to TRBJ2-7, with D tentatively TRBD2 (5 bases). CDR3 size: 12 residues. Germline V gene sequence: CDR1 SNHLY, CDR2 FYNNEI. Trimming took 8 bases from V and 3 from J, leaving 11 bases between them.

V and J are TRBV27 and TRBJ1-5, with D maybe TRBD1 (5 bases). Germline V lookup: CDR1 MNHEY, CDR2 SMNVEV (reference sequence). The CDR3 extends over 15 amino acids. Trimming shortened V by 2 bases and J by 4 bases, and 12 bases separated the two germline ends. The chain's CDR3 is CASSLKRQTNQPQHF. The DNA of the CDR3 is TGTGCCAGCAGTTTAAAGAGACAGACTAATCAGCCCCAGCATTTT.

This chain joins TRBV5-1 and TRBJ2-7; D unresolved. CDR3 length equals 15 residues. Germline CDR1 reads SGHRS; CDR2 reads YFSETQ. The ends were cut back, 4 bases at V and 4 bases at J, with 18 bases in the middle. In nucleotides, the CDR3 is TGCGCCAGCAGCCTAACGGAGACTCCTTTATACGAGCAGTACTTC. Encoded protein: CASSLTETPLYEQYF.

This chain joins TRBV19 and TRBJ2-2; 7 bases are a match to TRBD1. With 5 bases clipped from V and 4 bases from J, the junction kept 7 bases outside the gene matches. The CDR3 totals 15 residues. Germline CDR1 is LNHDA and CDR2 is SQIVND (reference sequence). CDR3 in DNA: TGTGCCAGTAGTCCGAGGGACAGCGCCACCGGGGAGCTGTTTTTT. Translation gives CASSPRDSATGELFF.

The chain has TRBV5-1 and TRBJ1-2; D possibly corresponds to TRBD1 (5 bases). The CDR3 is 14 residues long. Trimming took off 4 bases at V and 8 bases at J, with 18 bases between the two ends. Germline V gene sequence: CDR1 SGHRS, CDR2 YFSETQ. CDR3 sequence reads: CASSTDSPLGGYTF. The CDR3 nucleotides read TGCGCCAGCAGCACCGACAGCCCCTTGGGGGGCTACACCTTC.

The chain links TRBV27 to TRBJ1-4, with 7 bases identical to TRBD1. The germline CDR1 and CDR2 sequences are MNHEY and SMNVEV (reference sequence). The CDR3 runs 14 residues. V was pared by 3 bases and J by 8 bases, with 6 bases of the junction left unmatched. The CDR3 DNA reads TGTGCCAGCAGTTTTTCAGGGGGTGGGGAAAAACTGTTTTTT. Translation gives CASSFSGGGEKLFF. Complete variable domain (other parts from reference TRBV27 and TRBJ1-4): EAQVTQNPRYLITVTGKKLTVTCSQNMNHEYMSWYRQDPGLGLRQIYYSMNVEVTDKGDVPEGYKVSRKEKRNFPLILESPSPNQTSLYFCASSFSGGGEKLFFGSGTQLSVL.

The V and J genes are TRBV28 and TRBJ1-2, with 7 bases matching TRBD1. The CDR3 runs to 14 residues. CDR1 is MDHEN and CDR2 is SYDVKM in the germline V gene. The ends lost 2 bases at V and 2 bases at J; junction bases unmatched: 2. CDR3 sequence reads: CASSLGTANYGYTF. The CDR3 DNA sequence: TGTGCCAGCAGTTTAGGGACAGCCAACTATGGCTACACCTTC.

This chain joins TRBV25-1 and TRBJ1-3; D is ambiguous. Trimming pared 2 bases from V and 1 base from J, leaving 6 bases between. The CDR3 consists of 14 residues. In germline, CDR1 is MGHDK, CDR2 SYGVNS. The CDR3 is CASSEGRSGNTIYF. In DNA, the CDR3 is TGTGCCAGCAGTGAAGGCAGGTCTGGAAACACCATATATTTT.

This chain joins TRBV30 and TRBJ1-3; 7 bases match TRBD1. The CDR3 runs to 14 residues. With 4 bases clipped from V and 0 bases from J, the junction kept 3 bases outside the gene matches. Looked up from germline, CDR1 is GTSNPN and CDR2 is SVGIG (reference sequence). The CDR3 nucleotides are TGTGCCTGGAAAAGGGACAGCTCTGGAAACACCATATATTTT. This gives the protein CAWKRDSSGNTIYF.

The genes are TRBV2 and TRBJ1-3; 8 nucleotides agree with TRBD1. V was pared by 5 bases and J by 4 bases, with 4 bases of the junction left unmatched. There are 14 residues in the CDR3. CDR1 SNHLY and CDR2 FYNNEI come from the germline V gene. This chain's CDR3 is CASSTGTGGNTIYF. CDR3 DNA: TGTGCCAGCAGTACCGGGACAGGAGGAAACACCATATATTTT. The full variable domain, in which reference TRBV2 and TRBJ1-3 provide the parts outside the CDR3, is EPEVTQTPSHQVTQMGQEVILRCVPISNHLYFYWYRQILGQKVEFLVSFYNNEISEKSEIFDDQFSVERPDGSNFTLKIRSTKLEDSAMYFCASSTGTGGNTIYFGEGSWLTVV.

This clone was counted many times. The chain combines TRBV7-9 with TRBJ2-7; weak D call: TRBD2 (5 bases). The CDR3 covers 14 residues. Germline CDR1 SEHNR, CDR2 FQNEAQ (reference sequence). V gave up 2 bases and J gave up 4 bases, with 12 bases separating them. CDR3 region: CASSLNGLSYEQYF. In DNA, the CDR3 is TGTGCCAGCAGCTTAAACGGACTTTCTTACGAGCAGTACTTC. Filled out from reference TRBV7-9 and TRBJ2-7, the complete variable domain reads DTGVSQNPRHKITKRGQNVTFRCDPISEHNRLYWYRQTLGQGPEFLTYFQNEAQLEKSRLLSDRFSAERPKGSFSTLEIQRTEQGDSAMYLCASSLNGLSYEQYFGPGTRLTVT.

This clone was found a few times. The rearrangement joins TRBV28 to TRBJ2-7; D remains ambiguous. Germline CDR1 reads MDHEN; CDR2 reads SYDVKM. The CDR3 is 12 amino acids. Trimming took off 7 bases at V and 2 bases at J, with 9 bases between the two ends. The CDR3: CASNTFAYEQYF. The CDR3 bases are TGTGCCAGCAACACGTTTGCCTACGAGCAGTACTTC. Full variable domain (outside the CDR3, taken from reference TRBV28 and TRBJ2-7): DVKVTQSSRYLVKRTGEKVFLECVQDMDHENMFWYRQDPGLGLRLIYFSYDVKMKEKGDIPEGYSVSREKKERFSLILESASTNQTSMYLCASNTFAYEQYFGPGTRLTVT.

This clone was seen once. The genes are TRBV30 and TRBJ1-1; D is unclear. Germline CDR1 GTSNPN, CDR2 SVGIG (reference sequence). V gave up 0 bases and J gave up 6 bases, with 8 bases separating them. The CDR3 spans 12 residues. This CDR3 reads CAWSVLPSEAFF. The CDR3 bases are TGTGCCTGGAGTGTACTCCCGTCTGAAGCTTTCTTT. Full variable domain (remainder filled in from reference TRBV30 and TRBJ1-1): SQTIHQWPATLVQPVGSPLSLECTVEGTSNPNLYWYRQAAGRGLQLLFYSVGIGQISSEVPQNLSASRPQDRQFILSSKKLLLSDSGFYLCAWSVLPSEAFFGQGTRLTVV.

V gene TRBV27 combines with J gene TRBJ1-6; TRBD1 agrees at 7 bases. Unmatched junction bases numbered 4, after V lost 3 bases and J lost 8 bases. The CDR3 is 14 amino acids. Per germline, CDR1 MNHEY and CDR2 SMNVEV (reference sequence). The CDR3 DNA follows: TGTGCCAGCAGTTTGGGACAGAACTATTCACCCCTCCACTTT. Amino acid sequence: CASSLGQNYSPLHF.

The V call is TRBV6-5, the J call TRBJ2-1; 9 bases agree with TRBD2. The CDR3 sequence is 14 residues long. The germline CDR1 and CDR2 sequences are MNHEY and SVGAGI. Trimming removed 7 bases from V and 8 bases from J; junction bases left unmatched: 9. The CDR3 DNA sequence: TGTGCCAGCATCCCTCCGGGACTAGCTCATGAGCAGTTCTTC. This encodes CASIPPGLAHEQFF.

This sequence joins TRBV3-1 (or the pseudogene TRBV3-2) and TRBJ2-5; tentative D call: TRBD1 (5 bases). Germline CDR1 LGHDT, CDR2 YNNKEL (reference sequence). CDR3 length: 15 amino acids. V was pared by 1 base and J by 5 bases, with 14 bases between. CDR3 coding DNA: TGTGCCAGCAGCCAAGGTTTAAGGAACAGGGAGACCCAGTACTTC. Its protein is CASSQGLRNRETQYF.

The chain carries TRBV28 and TRBJ1-4, with 7 bases fitting TRBD1. Germline CDR1 and CDR2: MDHEN and SYDVKM. With V trimmed by 10 bases and J by 8 bases, 10 bases remained unmatched. This CDR3 has 13 residues. CDR3 in DNA: TGTGCCAACCCCGGAGGGGGCTCGGAAAAACTGTTTTTT. This encodes CANPGGGSEKLFF. Full variable domain (remainder filled in from reference TRBV28 and TRBJ1-4): DVKVTQSSRYLVKRTGEKVFLECVQDMDHENMFWYRQDPGLGLRLIYFSYDVKMKEKGDIPEGYSVSREKKERFSLILESASTNQTSMYLCANPGGGSEKLFFGSGTQLSVL.

Only one count was recorded for this clone. This chain links TRBV9 with TRBJ1-2; D may be TRBD1 (6 bases). The V end was cut by 0 bases, the J end by 6 bases, with 21 bases between. The germline gives CDR1 SGDLS, CDR2 YYNGEE. There are 17 residues in the CDR3. The CDR3 sequence: CASSVATAQGTIHGYTF. For the CDR3, the DNA is TGTGCCAGCAGCGTAGCTACGGCCCAGGGGACCATTCATGGCTACACCTTC.

The chain employs TRBV18 and TRBJ2-7, with TRBD1 matching 9 bases. The germline CDR1 and CDR2 sequences are KGHSH and LQKENI. J was trimmed by 4 bases and V by 3 bases; bases with no gene match: 7. The CDR3 totals 15 residues. In DNA, the CDR3 is TGTGCCAGCTCACCCGCCGGACAGGGGCAGTACGAGCAGTACTTC. Encoded protein: CASSPAGQGQYEQYF. Together with reference TRBV18 and TRBJ2-7, the CDR3 gives the full variable domain: NAGVMQNPRHLVRRRGQEARLRCSPMKGHSHVYWYRQLPEEGLKFMVYLQKENIIDESGMPKERFSAEFPKEGPSILRIQQVVRGDSAAYFCASSPAGQGQYEQYFGPGTRLTVT.

The chain is built from TRBV18 and TRBJ1-2, with a possible D match to TRBD1 (5 bases). Trimming shortened V by 2 bases and J by 8 bases, and 12 bases separated the two germline ends. The V gene's germline CDR1 is KGHSH and CDR2 LQKENI. The CDR3 spans 13 residues. The CDR3 DNA follows: TGTGCCAGCTCACCAACGGACACGCGAGGCTACACCTTC. Its translation: CASSPTDTRGYTF.